Listed below are T cell receptor beta chains from one sample, sequenced in a study of response to subunit inactivated influenza vaccine. One entry per CDR3 protein, called by TCRdb with MiXCR from the RT-PCR reads. The data show 500,000 to 550,000 distinct CDR3 sequences, around 21% seen once. These same records also appear under a second study, on T cells expressing NK-cell markers.

The sample was CD4+ T cells sorted from PBMCs, taken 11 to 12 days after vaccination. The receptor set was obtained from a man between 45 and 60 years old who received an inactivated influenza vaccine. Each CDR3 is given with its conserved first and last residue. Each record gives: J gene, clone size, V gene, D gene, CDR3 protein, CDR3 DNA. A D gene is named only where the DNA matches it firmly. A row's size may be missing; if present it is once, few, many or a size class.

TRBJ1-5 | - | TRBV6-2/TRBV6-3 | - | CASSYSLDSNQPQHF | TGTGCCAGCAGTTATTCTCTAGATAGCAATCAGCCCCAGCATTTT
TRBJ2-1 | many | TRBV5-1 | TRBD1 | CASSSFRDRVYNEQFF | TGCGCCAGCAGCTCGTTCCGGGACAGGGTTTACAATGAGCAGTTCTTC
TRBJ1-2 | many | TRBV12-3/TRBV12-4 | - | CASSSGPKYTF | TGTGCCAGCAGTTCCGGCCCGAAGTACACCTTC
TRBJ2-2 | - | TRBV14 | - | CASSQIPGAGELFF | TGTGCCAGCAGCCAAATACCGGGAGCCGGGGAGCTGTTTTTT
TRBJ1-1 | - | TRBV7-9 | - | CASSLGGQGGEAFF | TGTGCCAGCAGCTTAGGCGGCCAGGGCGGTGAGGCTTTCTTT
TRBJ2-1 | many | TRBV4-3 | - | CASSQDRRYNEQFF | TGCGCCAGCAGCCAAGATCGCAGGTACAATGAGCAGTTCTTC
TRBJ2-1 | - | TRBV11-2 | - | CASSFGHRRAPSSYNEQFF | TGTGCCAGCAGTTTTGGGCACCGGCGAGCGCCGAGCTCCTACAATGAGCAGTTCTTC
TRBJ2-5 | - | TRBV6-5 | TRBD2 | CASSWKGLAGEETQYF | TGTGCCAGCAGTTGGAAGGGACTAGCGGGAGAAGAGACCCAGTACTTC
TRBJ1-1 | few | TRBV11-2 | - | CASSLAQPRMNTEAFF | TGTGCCAGCAGCTTAGCGCAGCCAAGGATGAACACTGAAGCTTTCTTT
TRBJ2-7 | - | TRBV28 | TRBD1 | CASSSPGTGSHEQYF | TGTGCCAGCAGTTCCCCCGGGACAGGGTCCCACGAGCAGTACTTC
TRBJ2-7 | - | TRBV12-3/TRBV12-4 | - | CASSLSGRGGEQYF | TGTGCCAGCAGCCTTAGCGGAAGGGGGGGCGAGCAGTACTTC
TRBJ1-2 | few | TRBV5-6 | - | CASAAPGTQLGGYTF | TGTGCCAGCGCCGCTCCCGGGACCCAATTGGGTGGCTACACCTTC
TRBJ2-1 | - | TRBV6-1 | TRBD2 | CASRPHSGSSYNEQFF | TGTGCCAGCAGGCCCCACAGCGGGAGCTCCTACAATGAGCAGTTCTTC
TRBJ2-6 | - | TRBV18 | - | CASSPVRISGANVLTF | TGTGCCAGCTCACCGGTCCGTATCTCTGGGGCCAACGTCCTGACTTTC
TRBJ2-5 | - | TRBV10-3 | TRBD2 | CATARNGGETQYF | TGTGCCACCGCACGCAACGGGGGGGAGACCCAGTACTTC
TRBJ1-2 | few | TRBV18 | - | CASSLRALYTF | TGTGCCAGCTCACTCCGGGCTCTCTACACCTTC
TRBJ1-1 | - | TRBV10-3 | - | CATLDGRGRGHTEAFF | TGTGCCACCTTGGACGGTAGGGGCAGGGGCCACACTGAAGCTTTCTTT
TRBJ2-7 | - | TRBV20-1 | - | CSASPSGVSYEQYF | TGCAGTGCTAGTCCTTCGGGGGTCTCCTACGAGCAGTACTTC
TRBJ2-2 | few | TRBV20-1 | - | CSARLPNTGELFF | TGCAGTGCTAGACTCCCGAACACCGGGGAGCTGTTTTTT
TRBJ2-7 | few | TRBV7-2 | TRBD1 | CASSFRGGSTYEQYF | TGTGCCAGCAGCTTCAGAGGGGGCTCTACCTACGAGCAGTACTTC
TRBJ2-3 | few | TRBV28 | - | CASSLQGRDTDTQYF | TGTGCCAGCAGTCTACAGGGTCGGGACACAGATACGCAGTATTTT
TRBJ2-5 | - | TRBV20-1 | - | CSATRGGSGETQYF | TGCAGTGCTACCAGAGGTGGAAGCGGAGAGACCCAGTACTTC
TRBJ1-6 | - | TRBV4-2 | - | CASSQDGQQNSPLHF | TGTGCCAGCAGCCAAGACGGACAGCAAAATTCACCCCTCCACTTT
TRBJ1-4 | - | TRBV20-1 | - | CSAHRTENEKLFF | TGCAGTGCGCACCGGACGGAGAATGAAAAACTGTTTTTT
TRBJ2-7 | many | TRBV5-1 | TRBD1 | CASSSGTGGSEQYF | TGCGCCAGCAGCTCCGGGACAGGGGGCTCCGAGCAGTACTTC
TRBJ2-7 | - | TRBV11-2 | - | CASSLELAGEKQYF | TGTGCCAGCAGCTTAGAGCTGGCAGGGGAGAAGCAGTACTTC
TRBJ2-5 | few | TRBV15 | TRBD1 | CATSRAGQRTGETQYF | TGTGCCACCAGCAGAGCGGGACAGCGTACCGGAGAGACCCAGTACTTC
TRBJ2-5 | - | TRBV18 | - | CASSPLMEFSQETQYF | TGTGCCAGCTCACCACTCATGGAGTTCTCCCAAGAGACCCAGTACTTC
TRBJ2-3 | - | TRBV5-1 | TRBD2 | CASRVGLAGQDTQYF | TGCGCCAGCAGGGTCGGACTAGCGGGACAAGATACGCAGTATTTT
TRBJ2-7 | - | TRBV29-1 | - | CSVKTGTGISYEQYF | TGCAGCGTTAAGACCGGGACGGGGATCTCCTACGAGCAGTACTTC
TRBJ2-1 | many | TRBV25-1 | TRBD2 | CASTSSGGGYNEQFF | TGTGCCAGCACCAGTAGCGGGGGGGGCTACAATGAGCAGTTCTTC
TRBJ1-2 | - | TRBV2 | - | CASGGVNYGYTF | TGTGCCAGCGGAGGGGTCAACTATGGCTACACCTTC
TRBJ2-3 | - | TRBV15 | TRBD2 | CATSRDGGRAGGDTQYF | TGTGCCACCAGCAGAGATGGGGGCAGAGCGGGGGGCGATACGCAGTATTTT
TRBJ1-6 | many | TRBV5-1 | - | CASSATGNSPLHF | TGCGCCAGCAGCGCGACGGGGAATTCACCCCTCCACTTT
TRBJ1-1 | few | TRBV20-1 | - | CSANGVLGRVNTEAFF | TGCAGTGCTAACGGGGTTCTAGGGAGGGTGAACACTGAAGCTTTCTTT
TRBJ1-4 | - | TRBV18 | - | CASSPDLNEKLFF | TGTGCCAGCTCACCAGACCTTAATGAAAAACTGTTTTTT
TRBJ2-4 | few | TRBV5-1 | - | CASSAGTRPAKNIQYF | TGCGCCAGCAGCGCCGGGACCCGGCCCGCCAAAAACATTCAGTACTTC
TRBJ2-1 | - | TRBV13 | TRBD2 | CASTPGLAGGEQFF | TGTGCCAGCACCCCGGGACTAGCGGGAGGTGAGCAGTTCTTC
TRBJ2-2 | - | TRBV25-1 | - | CASSESDSGILRTGELFF | TGTGCCAGCAGTGAATCGGATAGCGGCATACTCAGGACCGGGGAGCTGTTTTTT
TRBJ2-4 | - | TRBV7-9 | TRBD2 | CASSQSGGAKNIQYF | TGTGCCAGCAGCCAATCGGGGGGGGCCAAAAACATTCAGTACTTC
TRBJ2-2 | - | TRBV4-2 | TRBD2 | CASSQVSGRGTGELFF | TGTGCCAGCAGCCAAGTGAGCGGGAGAGGGACCGGGGAGCTGTTTTTT
TRBJ2-2 | - | TRBV6-1 | TRBD2 | CASKEDGGTGELFF | TGTGCCAGCAAGGAAGACGGGGGGACCGGGGAGCTGTTTTTT
TRBJ2-2 | - | TRBV19 | - | CASITTGSFTGELFF | TGTGCCAGTATTACCACCGGCAGTTTCACCGGGGAGCTGTTTTTT
TRBJ2-7 | few | TRBV5-1 | TRBD1 | CASSLWDRGPYEQYF | TGCGCCAGCAGCTTGTGGGACAGGGGTCCCTACGAGCAGTACTTC